This T cell receptor (beta chain) was sequenced in a study of radiotherapy plus CTLA-4 blockade in lung cancer. Germline values: CDR1 MNHNS, CDR2 SASEGT. The CDR3 consists of 15 residues. Sequencing used immunoSEQ multiplex PCR; TCRdb keeps in-frame clones, though not all of them. This repertoire shows 83,000 or so clones, 75% to 90% found once; its top ten account for 0.75% to 0.85%. This rearrangement joins TRBV6-1 to TRBJ2-5; TRBD2 agrees at 9 bases. The better agreement between TRBJ2-7 and the DNA end casts doubt on the J call. The sample consisted of peripheral blood, taken from a patient treated with radiotherapy plus ipilimumab. This TCR was sampled from a human donor with non-small cell lung cancer who had stable disease on radiotherapy plus ipilimumab. The CDR3 is CASTGRGGFTYEQYF. CDR3 in DNA: TGTGCCAGCACGGGGCGGGGGGGATTCACCTACGAGCAGTACTTC.